These 18 T cell receptor beta chains were all obtained from the same sample, sequenced in a study of molecular identifiers for immune sequencing clone quantification. MiXCR, run by TCRdb on the PCR reads, gives a single entry per CDR3 protein. The table records about 510,000 distinct CDR3 sequences, 20% to 25% of them present only once. Specimen: naive CD8+ T cells from blood, with Jurkat cell RNA spiked in. The subset was: FACS-sorted CD8+CD4-CCR7+CD45RA+ naive T cells. The receptors come from a human donor in good health. Some libraries in this study had Jurkat cell RNA spiked in.

The V call is TRBV9, the J call TRBJ2-1; weak D call: TRBD2 (6 bases). The V gene's germline CDR1 is SGDLS and CDR2 YYNGEE. The CDR3 sequence is 13 residues long. With 2 bases removed from V and 9 bases from J, the gap between germline ends came to 12 bases. The CDR3 nucleotides read TGTGCCAGCAGCGTGGGGGGTTCAGGTGAGCAGTTCTTC. The encoded protein is CASSVGGSGEQFF.

This clonotype was detected many times. The chain carries TRBV2 and TRBJ1-1, with no clear D. Germline CDR1 and CDR2: SNHLY and FYNNEI. V lost 6 bases and J 3 bases, leaving 17 bases between the germline ends. The CDR3 is 15 residues long. CDR3 region: CASRTHPIPDTEAFF. For the CDR3, the DNA is TGTGCCAGCAGAACACACCCGATCCCGGACACTGAAGCTTTCTTT.

V usage is TRBV9 and J usage is TRBJ2-3; 7 bases agree with TRBD2. Germline lookup yields CDR1 SGDLS and CDR2 YYNGEE. CDR3 length equals 13 residues. Trimming took 4 bases from V and 7 from J; bases not matched to a gene: 6. DNA of the CDR3: TGTGCCAGCAGCACGGGGGGAGCTAATACGCAGTATTTT. Translation gives CASSTGGANTQYF.

As regards this clonotype: It is likely a read error, because the conserved phenylalanine at the end of the CDR3 is missing. The V and J genes are TRBV28 and TRBJ1-5; TRBD1 might be the D (5 bases). The CDR3 is made up of 14 amino acids. Trimming pared 3 bases from V and 0 bases from J, leaving 6 bases between. Germline-derived CDR1 and CDR2 are MDHEN and SYDVKM. The CDR3 region has the DNA TGTGCCAGCAGTTTCGGGGCTAGCAATCAGCCCCAGCATCAT. It translates to CASSFGASNQPQHH.

This clonotype was detected only a few times. At one end the junction does not follow the germline gene, possibly because of a read error. This rearrangement joins TRBV20-1 to TRBJ2-5; TRBD2 matches 9 bases. CDR3 size: 15 residues. Germline V gene sequence: CDR1 DFQATT, CDR2 SNEGSKA (reference sequence). The CDR3: CSARELAGIQESQYF. The CDR3 nucleotides read TGCAGTGCTAGAGAGCTAGCGGGGATACAAGAGAGCCAGTACTTC.

A few counts support this clonotype. V and J are TRBV7-8 and TRBJ2-1; D not resolved. The CDR3 is made up of 13 amino acids. Between the trimmed V and J ends, which lost 2 bases and 4 bases, there was a span of 6 bases. The germline gives CDR1 SGHVS, CDR2 FQNEAQ. The CDR3 is CASSLSQYNEQFF. The CDR3 nucleotides are TGTGCCAGCAGCTTATCCCAATACAATGAGCAGTTCTTC.

This clonotype showed up many times. The rearrangement uses TRBV7-2 and TRBJ2-3, with D possibly matching TRBD1 (5 bases). Per the germline V gene, CDR1 is SGHTA and CDR2 is FQGNSA. The CDR3 runs to 15 residues. V was cut by 5 bases and J by 0 bases, with 12 bases left in between. CDR3 in amino acids: CASSLRQTSTDTQYF. CDR3 sequence (DNA): TGTGCCAGCAGCCTCCGACAGACAAGCACAGATACGCAGTATTTT.

Many counts were recorded for this clonotype. The chain links TRBV19 to TRBJ1-5, with D unresolved. The V gene's germline CDR1 is LNHDA and CDR2 SQIVND (reference sequence). The CDR3 runs to 12 residues. Trimming cost V 9 bases and J 2 bases, with 8 bases left between them. CDR3 in amino acids: CASSMGNQPQHF. As DNA, the CDR3 is TGTGCCAGCAGCATGGGCAATCAGCCCCAGCATTTT. Full variable domain (missing parts from reference TRBV19 and TRBJ1-5): DGGITQSPKYLFRKEGQNVTLSCEQNLNHDAMYWYRQDPGQGLRLIYYSQIVNDFQKGDIAEGYSVSREKKESFPLTVTSAQKNPTAFYLCASSMGNQPQHFGDGTRLSIL.

This clonotype was observed many times. CDR3 bases: TGTGCCAGCAGCTTTTCGGGAGGCCCAGAGCAGTACTTC. Translated, it gives CASSFSGGPEQYF. The genes are TRBV7-2 and TRBJ2-7; 7 bases align to TRBD2. The trim removed 3 bases at V and 7 bases at J, leaving 6 bases unmatched. This CDR3 has 13 amino acids. In germline, CDR1 is SGHTA, CDR2 FQGNSA. The full variable domain, completed using reference TRBV7-2 and TRBJ2-7, is GAGVSQSPSNKVTEKGKDVELRCDPISGHTALYWYRQSLGQGLEFLIYFQGNSAPDKSGLPSDRFSAERTGGSVSTLTIQRTQQEDSAVYLCASSFSGGPEQYFGPGTRLTVT.

J is TRBJ2-3 and V is TRBV14; 9 bases map to TRBD2. The end of the DNA aligns better with TRBJ2-1, so the J call may be wrong. Germline CDR1 and CDR2: SGHDN and FVKESK. This CDR3 spans 15 amino acids. The CDR3 DNA sequence: TGTGCCAGCAGCCAAGAACGAGCGGGGGGCCATGAGCAGTTCTTC. Protein: CASSQERAGGHEQFF.

Note on this clonotype: With a much larger clone just one base away, this may be a read error. The chain combines TRBV30 with TRBJ2-7, with D unclear. Trimming took 0 bases from V and 9 from J, leaving 15 bases between them. The CDR3 covers 13 residues. The germline CDR1 and CDR2 sequences are GTSNPN and SVGIG (reference sequence). Written as DNA, the CDR3 is TGTGCCTGGAGTGTACTGGCATCCCACGGGCAGTACTTC. As protein: CAWSVLASHGQYF.

The V and J genes are TRBV5-1 and TRBJ2-1; 11 nucleotides match TRBD2. The CDR3 is 21 residues long. Germline V gives CDR1 SGHRS, CDR2 YFSETQ. J was trimmed by 0 bases and V by 4 bases; bases with no gene match: 18. CDR3 protein: CASSPRPGTSGGPSSYNEQFF. For the CDR3, the DNA is TGCGCCAGCAGCCCCCGGCCGGGTACTAGCGGGGGCCCGAGCTCCTACAATGAGCAGTTCTTC.

The V call is TRBV4-3, the J call TRBJ2-3; D may be TRBD1 (6 bases). Trimming removed 0 bases at V and 2 bases at J, with 12 bases between. Germline values: CDR1 LGHNA, CDR2 YSLEER. The CDR3 is 16 residues long. CDR3 DNA sequence: TGCGCCAGCAGCCAAGATCGGGCAGGGGTCACAGATACGCAGTATTTT. This translates into CASSQDRAGVTDTQYF.

To note about this clonotype: This may be a read error: a much more frequent sequence differs by one nucleotide. V and J are TRBV14 and TRBJ2-3, with a possible D match to TRBD1 (6 bases). Trimming cost V 3 bases and J 2 bases, with 21 bases left between them. In germline, CDR1 is SGHDN, CDR2 FVKESK. The CDR3 loop spans 18 amino acids. The CDR3 spells CASSHLLRTEDSTDTQYF. The CDR3, as DNA: TGTGCCAGCAGCCACCTGCTTCGGACAGAGGATTCCACAGATACGCAGTATTTT.

The table lists this clonotype with many counts. V and J are TRBV11-2 and TRBJ2-6; D gene unclear. CDR3 length: 17 amino acids. Trimming removed 3 bases from V and 0 bases from J, with 12 bases in between. From germline, CDR1 is SGHAT and CDR2 FQNNGV. The CDR3 spells CASSLIFTNSGANVLTF. The DNA of the CDR3 is TGTGCCAGCAGCTTGATTTTCACAAACTCTGGGGCCAACGTCCTGACTTTC. The whole variable domain, remainder taken from reference TRBV11-2 and TRBJ2-6, is EAGVAQSPRYKIIEKRQSVAFWCNPISGHATLYWYQQILGQGPKLLIQFQNNGVVDDSQLPKDRFSAERLKGVDSTLKIQPAKLEDSAVYLCASSLIFTNSGANVLTFGAGSRLTVL.

Many counts were recorded for this clonotype. The chain is built from TRBV5-1 and TRBJ2-3; a possible D gene is TRBD2 (6 bases). Between the trimmed V and J ends, which lost 4 bases and 6 bases, there was a span of 18 bases. The CDR3 length is 15 residues. Germline lookup yields CDR1 SGHRS and CDR2 YFSETQ. The CDR3 DNA reads TGCGCCAGCAGCCACCGGGCACTAGCTCCGGATACGCAGTATTTT. Its protein product is CASSHRALAPDTQYF. The full variable domain, completed using reference TRBV5-1 and TRBJ2-3, is KAGVTQTPRYLIKTRGQQVTLSCSPISGHRSVSWYQQTPGQGLQFLFEYFSETQRNKGNFPGRFSGRQFSNSRSEMNVSTLELGDSALYLCASSHRALAPDTQYFGPGTRLTVL.

Many counts were recorded for this clonotype. V usage is TRBV5-1 and J usage is TRBJ2-7, with D tentatively TRBD1 (6 bases). V was pared by 4 bases and J by 4 bases, with 18 bases between. There are 15 residues in the CDR3. Germline values: CDR1 SGHRS, CDR2 YFSETQ. CDR3 sequence reads: CASSAGAGADYEQYF. In DNA, the CDR3 is TGCGCCAGCAGCGCTGGCGCAGGGGCGGATTACGAGCAGTACTTC. Complete variable domain (other parts from reference TRBV5-1 and TRBJ2-7): KAGVTQTPRYLIKTRGQQVTLSCSPISGHRSVSWYQQTPGQGLQFLFEYFSETQRNKGNFPGRFSGRQFSNSRSEMNVSTLELGDSALYLCASSAGAGADYEQYFGPGTRLTVT.

This clonotype came up a few times. The chain couples TRBV4-3 to TRBJ2-3; D unclear. V was clipped by 3 bases and J by 1 base, with 11 bases between them. Germline V lookup: CDR1 LGHNA, CDR2 YSLEER. The CDR3 sequence is 15 residues long. Here the CDR3 reads CASSHLGSGTDTQYF. Here the CDR3 DNA reads TGCGCCAGCAGCCATCTCGGGTCGGGCACAGATACGCAGTATTTT.